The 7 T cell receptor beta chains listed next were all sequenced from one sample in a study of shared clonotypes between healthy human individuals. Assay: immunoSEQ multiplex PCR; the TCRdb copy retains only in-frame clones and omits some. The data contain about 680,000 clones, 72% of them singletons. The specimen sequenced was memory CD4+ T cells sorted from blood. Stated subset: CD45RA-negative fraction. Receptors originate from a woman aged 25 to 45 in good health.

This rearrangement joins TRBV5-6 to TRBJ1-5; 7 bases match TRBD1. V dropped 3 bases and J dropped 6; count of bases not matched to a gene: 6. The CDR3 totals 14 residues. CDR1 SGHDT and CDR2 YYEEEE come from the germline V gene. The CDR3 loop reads CASSSTGSAQPQHF. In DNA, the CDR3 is TGTGCCAGCAGCTCGACAGGGTCCGCTCAGCCCCAGCATTTT.

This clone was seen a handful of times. CDR3 loop: CASSLSFSGANVLTF. CDR3 in DNA: TGTGCCAGCAGCTTATCCTTCTCTGGGGCCAACGTCCTGACTTTC. The chain has TRBV11-2 and TRBJ2-6; D not certain. Looked up from germline, CDR1 is SGHAT and CDR2 is FQNNGV. The V end was cut by 2 bases, the J end by 0 bases, with 5 bases between. The CDR3 runs 15 residues.

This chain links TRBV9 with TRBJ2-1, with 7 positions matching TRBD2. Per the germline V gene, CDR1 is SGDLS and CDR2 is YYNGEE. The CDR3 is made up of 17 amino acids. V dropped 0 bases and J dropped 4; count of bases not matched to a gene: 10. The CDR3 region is CASSVATSGGPYNEQFF. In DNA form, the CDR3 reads TGTGCCAGCAGCGTAGCTACCTCGGGAGGACCGTACAATGAGCAGTTCTTC.

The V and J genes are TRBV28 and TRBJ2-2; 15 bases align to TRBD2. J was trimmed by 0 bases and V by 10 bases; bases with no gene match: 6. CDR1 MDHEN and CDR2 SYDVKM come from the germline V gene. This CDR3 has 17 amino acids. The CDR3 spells CAIPGLAGGTNTGELFF. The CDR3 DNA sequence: TGTGCCATACCGGGACTAGCGGGAGGCACGAACACCGGGGAGCTGTTTTTT.

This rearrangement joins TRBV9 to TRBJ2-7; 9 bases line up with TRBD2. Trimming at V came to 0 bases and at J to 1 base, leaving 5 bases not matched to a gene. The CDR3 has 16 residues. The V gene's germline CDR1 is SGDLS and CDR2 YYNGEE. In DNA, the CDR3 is TGTGCCAGCAGCGTAGATCCAGCGGGAGGTTCCTACGAGCAGTACTTC. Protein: CASSVDPAGGSYEQYF.

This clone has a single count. CDR3 amino acids: CASSPPSVNYGYTF. The CDR3 DNA sequence: TGTGCCAGCTCACCACCGTCAGTTAACTATGGCTACACCTTC. The rearrangement links TRBV18 to TRBJ1-2; D is ambiguous. CDR1 and CDR2 from the germline V gene are KGHSH and LQKENI. Deletions cut 0 bases from V and 1 base from J, with 6 bases between. The CDR3 loop spans 14 amino acids.

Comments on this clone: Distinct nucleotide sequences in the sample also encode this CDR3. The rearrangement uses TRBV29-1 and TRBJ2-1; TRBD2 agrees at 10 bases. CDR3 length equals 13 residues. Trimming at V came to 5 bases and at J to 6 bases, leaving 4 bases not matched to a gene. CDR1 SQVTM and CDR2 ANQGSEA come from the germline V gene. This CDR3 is CSVTGTSANEQFF. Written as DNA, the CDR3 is TGCAGCGTTACTGGGACTAGCGCCAATGAGCAGTTCTTC.